This section outlines one TCR beta chain sequence together with its context. Its cognate antigen has yet to be identified. Per-nucleotide qualities are absent, and no much larger clonotype sits a single base away. Donors formed part of the validation cohort, which comprised about 130 subjects and was distinct from the first cohort of 550 to 850 subjects. There are 17 amino acids in the CDR3, from cysteine to phenylalanine inclusive. The kept DNA is CDR3 alone, 51 bases in frame from the first base. Clipping removes 0 bases from V and 6 bases from J, with 12 as the unmatched junction base count. The CDR1 and CDR2 encoded by the germline V gene are SGHRS and YFSETQ. This specimen comes from a study of cytomegalovirus exposure and HLA in healthy donors (dated by TCRdb to between 2016 and 2019). About the study as a whole: A later analysis indicated that the roughly 120 validation repertoires were generated on the platform also employed for the 700 or so repertoires of the first cohort. The aim of the study was to test whether cataloging public T cell receptors could identify signatures of past pathogen exposure. Besides the first cohort of about 730 subjects, a separate validation cohort made up of over 100 different subjects was used. The study combined high-throughput TCR immunosequencing, statistical association of individual TCRs with disease status, and machine learning to predict cytomegalovirus infection status.

Points the paper makes about the study in general: Subsequent analysis determined that TCRs grouped into clusters in the first cohort also showed a tendency toward co-occurrence across the approximately 120 validation repertoires, and 94% of cluster scores exceeded 0. In both the original and validation cohorts, the classifier was reported to diagnose cytomegalovirus status with high specificity and sensitivity. The validation cohort had no HLA typing available for a later analysis, so co-occurrence within that cohort was assessed over all 120 or so repertoires. Across donors, most TCR sequences were observed very rarely, whereas some public TCRs were present in many individuals. The study listed 164 TCR beta chains as associated with cytomegalovirus. A few of the identified cytomegalovirus-associated TCR beta chains were confirmed in vitro to be specific for cytomegalovirus antigens. According to the authors, the approach could potentially be generalized to other disease states and immunological phenotypes.

The library was prepared using the immunoSEQ multiplex PCR assay. Concerning the study's data processing: A statistical classification framework was built for diagnosing cytomegalovirus status from the catalog of TCR beta chain sequences. This is the immuneACCESS table as TCRdb keeps it, with only in-frame sequences that have V and J called. A part of the clones is gone; compared with another copy, unresolved V genes explain less than half, and the rest is unexplained. The V and J calls and clone size were taken over from that table, and D and trimming were inferred from the DNA. The sample has 220,000 or so clones on record, under 95% of them singletons. The ten largest make up around 1.1% of the sample.

Here the chain combines TRBV5-1 and TRBJ1-5; 7 bases in between match TRBD1. Sequenced sample: PBMCs. This sequence originates from a woman younger than 30 in good health and CMV-seronegative. The CDR3 loop reads CASSLEPPRGDRQPQHF. The base sequence is TGCGCCAGCAGCTTGGAGCCCCCCAGGGGGGACCGTCAGCCCCAGCATTTT. With the rest looked up from the reference TRBV5-1 and TRBJ1-5 genes rather than sequenced, the full variable domain is KAGVTQTPRYLIKTRGQQVTLSCSPISGHRSVSWYQQTPGQGLQFLFEYFSETQRNKGNFPGRFSGRQFSNSRSEMNVSTLELGDSALYLCASSLEPPRGDRQPQHFGDGTRLSIL.